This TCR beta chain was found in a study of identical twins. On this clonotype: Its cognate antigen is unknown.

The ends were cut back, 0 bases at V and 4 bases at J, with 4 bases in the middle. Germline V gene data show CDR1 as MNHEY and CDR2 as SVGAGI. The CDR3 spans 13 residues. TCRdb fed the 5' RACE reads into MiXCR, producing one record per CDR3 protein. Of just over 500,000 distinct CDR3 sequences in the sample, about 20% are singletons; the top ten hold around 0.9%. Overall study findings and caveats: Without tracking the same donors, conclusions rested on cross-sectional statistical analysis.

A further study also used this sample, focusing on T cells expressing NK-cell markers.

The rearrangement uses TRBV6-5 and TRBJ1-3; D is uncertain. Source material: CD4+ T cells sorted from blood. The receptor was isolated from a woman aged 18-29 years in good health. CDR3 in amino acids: CASSYSNGNTIYF. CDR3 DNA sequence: TGTGCCAGCAGTTACTCGAACGGAAACACCATATATTTT.